This is a list of T cell receptor beta chains from one sample in a study of response to subunit inactivated influenza vaccine. TCRdb used MiXCR to reprocess the RT-PCR reads, holding one entry per CDR3 protein. The profile shows 150,000 or so distinct CDR3 sequences, under 13% of them singletons. Sequenced here: non-naive T cells sorted from PBMCs, sampled 45 days after vaccination. The origin of the receptors is a man in his fifties who received an inactivated influenza vaccine. The conserved cysteine and the conserved F or W are not part of the CDR3 here.

>TRBV29-1|TRBJ2-1
SVIDRGNEQF
>TRBV20-1|TRBJ1-5
SASAGDGYQPQH
>TRBV5-1|TRBJ2-2
ASSPPVSNTGELF
>TRBV5-4|TRBJ2-5
ASNRAGGAETQY
>TRBV2|TRBJ1-2
ASRKGQGRGYT
>TRBV11-2|TRBJ2-4
ASSLVGATGGNVAKNIQY
>TRBV3-1|TRBJ2-7
ASSPDHTGTSGRSYEQY
>TRBV20-1|TRBJ2-5
SARDPGRWQFTEETQY
>TRBV2|TRBJ1-4
ASRDGGEKLF
>TRBV11-2|TRBJ2-1
ASSLGGVAILNEQF
>TRBV10-3|TRBJ2-2
AITSGVTGELF
>TRBV20-1|TRBJ1-1
SAPEDSLTEAF
>TRBV4-3|TRBJ2-1
ASSQAHGSYNEQF
>TRBV3-1|TRBJ2-2
ASSPLDTGELF
>TRBV5-5|TRBJ1-2
ASSLAGADTRGYT
>TRBV20-1|TRBJ2-1
SARGQTGSNEQF